The 21 T cell receptor beta chains presented below share a single source sample, sequenced in a study of cytomegalovirus exposure and HLA in healthy donors. A multiplex PCR was run with 60 Vbeta primers and 13 Jbeta primers. The table came from immunoSEQ multiplex PCR; TCRdb's copy has only in-frame clones and leaves some out. The sample lists about 180,000 clones; 70% to 80% were seen once. Sequencing used PBMCs. These receptors were obtained from a man aged 18 to 35 in good health and CMV-seronegative.

V usage is TRBV2 and J usage is TRBJ1-1; 9 nucleotides match TRBD1. Germline CDR1 reads SNHLY; CDR2 reads FYNNEI. The CDR3 spans 12 residues. V trimming: 8 bases; J trimming: 4 bases; junction bases outside the gene matches: 2. As DNA, the CDR3 is TGTGCCAGCGGGACAGGGCTCACTGAAGCTTTCTTT. Translation: CASGTGLTEAFF.

This clone was counted between two and nine times. The V and J genes are TRBV13 and TRBJ2-1, with 11 bases matching TRBD2. V lost 0 bases and J lost 7; bases outside the gene matches: 11. Germline V gene lookup returns CDR1 PRHDT and CDR2 FYEKMQ (reference sequence). CDR3 length: 18 amino acids. CDR3 DNA: TGTGCCAGCAGCTTAGGGCTAGCGGGAGGCCCCCGAAGGAATGAGCAGTTCTTC. Translated: CASSLGLAGGPRRNEQFF.

The V call is TRBV15, the J call TRBJ2-5; tentative D call: TRBD1 (6 bases). CDR1 and CDR2 (germline): LNHNV, YYDKDF (reference sequence). There are 13 residues in the CDR3. V shed 1 base and J shed 11 bases, with 14 bases lying between them. CDR3 bases: TGTGCCACCAGCAGAGTAATCACAGGGATGCAGTACTTC. Its translation is CATSRVITGMQYF.

This rearrangement joins TRBV27 to TRBJ2-7; a weak D match, TRBD2 (5 bases). Germline CDR1 and CDR2: MNHEY and SMNVEV (reference sequence). The CDR3 is 17 residues long. Trimming shortened V by 6 bases and J by 0 bases, and 21 bases separated the two germline ends. Here the CDR3 DNA reads TGTGCCAGCAGCCAGACCCCGGTTCCGGGAAGCTCCTACGAGCAGTACTTC. As protein: CASSQTPVPGSSYEQYF.

This sequence joins TRBV6-5 and TRBJ2-5; no clear D. Germline V gives CDR1 MNHEY, CDR2 SVGAGI. V was clipped by 10 bases and J by 4 bases, with 16 bases between them. The CDR3 runs to 13 residues. CDR3 nucleotide sequence: TGTGCCACCCGAGGTGGCGATTTAGAGACCCAGTACTTC. As protein: CATRGGDLETQYF.

The chain couples TRBV15 to TRBJ1-2; a possible D gene is TRBD1 (6 bases). V was shortened by 5 bases and J by 6 bases, with 10 bases between the two germline ends. The CDR3 is 12 residues long. CDR1 is LNHNV and CDR2 is YYDKDF in the germline V gene (reference sequence). The CDR3 DNA follows: TGTGCCACCAGCCTACACAGGGATGGCTACACCTTC. The encoded protein is CATSLHRDGYTF.

The chain joins TRBV7-9 to TRBJ1-4; no definite D call. The CDR3 totals 15 residues. The V gene lost 0 bases and the J gene lost 7 bases, with 12 bases spanning the gap. CDR1 is SEHNR and CDR2 is FQNEAQ in the germline V gene (reference sequence). In DNA form, the CDR3 reads TGTGCCAGCAGCTTAGCGTCGGGTTTAGGTGAAAAACTGTTTTTT. Amino acid sequence: CASSLASGLGEKLFF. The variable domain in full, completed from reference TRBV7-9 and TRBJ1-4, reads DTGVSQNPRHKITKRGQNVTFRCDPISEHNRLYWYRQTLGQGPEFLTYFQNEAQLEKSRLLSDRFSAERPKGSFSTLEIQRTEQGDSAMYLCASSLASGLGEKLFFGSGTQLSVL.

This clone was detected a few times. This chain links TRBV6-5 with TRBJ2-1; 7 positions agree with TRBD2. Germline V gene sequence: CDR1 MNHEY, CDR2 SVGAGI. Trimming took 8 bases from V and 2 from J; bases not matched to a gene: 6. The CDR3 runs to 14 residues. The CDR3 here is CASRGAGAYNEQFF. CDR3 bases: TGTGCCAGCCGTGGGGCGGGGGCCTACAATGAGCAGTTCTTC.

The chain joins TRBV2 to TRBJ1-1; TRBD1 matches at 12 bases. The CDR3 extends over 13 amino acids. Germline CDR1 SNHLY, CDR2 FYNNEI. Trimming at V came to 8 bases and at J to 6 bases, leaving 4 bases not matched to a gene. CDR3 DNA: TGTGCCAGCCGGGGACAGGGGGCGTCTGAAGCTTTCTTT. This sequence encodes CASRGQGASEAFF.

This clone was seen a few times. The chain uses TRBV7-2 and TRBJ1-4; 7 positions match TRBD1. Looked up from germline, CDR1 is SGHTA and CDR2 is FQGNSA. The ends lost 5 bases at V and 5 bases at J; junction bases unmatched: 5. The CDR3 loop spans 14 amino acids. CDR3 sequence reads: CASSRDRTNEKLFF. In nucleotides, the CDR3 is TGTGCCAGCAGCCGGGACAGAACAAATGAAAAACTGTTTTTT.

This clone was seen more than once but under ten times. The chain carries TRBV11-3 and TRBJ1-1; D may be TRBD1 (6 bases). The CDR3 is 13 residues long. Germline CDR1 is SGHNT and CDR2 is YENEEA. Trimming removed 7 bases from V and 12 bases from J, with 21 bases in between. The CDR3 region has the DNA TGTGCCAGCACCGAAGGTTACCAGGGGTTGCCTTTCTTT. Its protein is CASTEGYQGLPFF.

This clone was observed a few times. The chain combines TRBV19 with TRBJ1-5; maybe TRBD1 (5 bases). Between the trimmed V and J ends, which lost 3 bases and 6 bases, there was a span of 15 bases. From germline, CDR1 is LNHDA and CDR2 SQIVND (reference sequence). There are 15 residues in the CDR3. CDR3 sequence (DNA): TGTGCCAGTAGTATTGGGGCAGGGCAGGGTCAGCCCCAGCATTTT. Residues: CASSIGAGQGQPQHF.

The V and J genes are TRBV9 and TRBJ2-7, with D possibly matching TRBD1 (5 bases). In germline, CDR1 is SGDLS, CDR2 YYNGEE. Trimming stripped 3 bases from V and 4 bases from J, with 14 bases between. The CDR3 is made up of 14 amino acids. CDR3 coding DNA: TGTGCCAGCAGCGGCCACCCTCAGGGTTACGAGCAGTACTTC. Amino acids: CASSGHPQGYEQYF. Full variable domain (rest looked up from reference TRBV9 and TRBJ2-7): DSGVTQTPKHLITATGQRVTLRCSPRSGDLSVYWYQQSLDQGLQFLIQYYNGEERAKGNILERFSAQQFPDLHSELNLSSLELGDSALYFCASSGHPQGYEQYFGPGTRLTVT.

The chain couples TRBV5-1 to TRBJ1-2, with 7 bases lining up with TRBD1. CDR3 size: 14 residues. Germline V CDR1 and CDR2: SGHRS, YFSETQ. V lost 5 bases to trimming and J lost 4 bases; unmatched junction nucleotides: 8. The CDR3 region is CASSQGDSRYGYTF. DNA of the CDR3: TGCGCCAGCAGTCAAGGGGACAGCCGCTATGGCTACACCTTC.

The rearrangement joins TRBV6-1 to TRBJ1-5; a possible D gene is TRBD1 (6 bases). V shed 3 bases and J shed 0 bases, with 9 bases lying between them. The CDR3 has 15 residues. Germline CDR1 and CDR2: MNHNS and SASEGT. CDR3 DNA sequence: TGTGCCAGCAGTGATCTCAGGGGTAGCAATCAGCCCCAGCATTTT. Translated: CASSDLRGSNQPQHF.

The chain recombines TRBV18 with TRBJ2-3, with 12 bases that match TRBD2. The ends lost 5 bases at V and 3 bases at J; junction bases unmatched: 6. The CDR3 runs to 16 residues. Germline CDR1 reads KGHSH; CDR2 reads LQKENI. DNA of the CDR3: TGTGCCAGCTCATACGGACTAGCGGGAACTACAGATACGCAGTATTTT. Protein: CASSYGLAGTTDTQYF.

This clone turned up a few times. The chain uses TRBV4-3 and TRBJ1-1, with D maybe TRBD1 (5 bases). The CDR3 runs 17 residues. The germline V gene has CDR1 LGHNA and CDR2 YSLEER. The V end lost 1 base, the J end lost 3 bases, and 18 bases lay between the germline ends. CDR3 DNA: TGCGCCAGCAGCCAAGCGGGGACTAAAAGTAGGGACACTGAAGCTTTCTTT. This gives the protein CASSQAGTKSRDTEAFF.

This chain connects TRBV7-6 to TRBJ2-5, with D possibly being TRBD2 (7 bases). Germline-derived CDR1 and CDR2 are SGHVS and FNYEAQ. Trimming stripped 4 bases from V and 2 bases from J, with 14 bases between. CDR3 length: 15 amino acids. The CDR3 nucleotides read TGTGCCAGCAGCTCGGGGGCGGGGGCTCAAGAGACCCAGTACTTC. Protein: CASSSGAGAQETQYF.

The CDR3 bases are TGTGCCAGCGAGGACAGGGGCGATGGAGAGCAGTACTTC. Translating gives CASEDRGDGEQYF. The J gene is TRBJ2-7, the V gene TRBV19; 9 bases are shared with TRBD1. V trimming: 9 bases; J trimming: 7 bases; junction bases outside the gene matches: 10. The CDR3 extends over 13 amino acids. Germline V gene data show CDR1 as LNHDA and CDR2 as SQIVND (reference sequence).

CDR3 amino acids: CASSLDWAGEYEQYF. Written as DNA, the CDR3 is TGTGCCAGCAGCTTAGATTGGGCAGGGGAGTACGAGCAGTACTTC. J is TRBJ2-7 and V is TRBV11-2; the D gene is possibly TRBD1 (6 bases). Trimming removed 0 bases at V and 4 bases at J, with 13 bases between. Germline lookup yields CDR1 SGHAT and CDR2 FQNNGV. The CDR3 spans 15 residues.

The chain uses TRBV9 and TRBJ1-6; D remains ambiguous. The CDR3 consists of 14 residues. Trimming took 4 bases from V and 10 from J, leaving 15 bases between them. Germline CDR1 is SGDLS and CDR2 is YYNGEE. The chain's CDR3 is CASSLAGENSPLHF. The CDR3 DNA reads as TGTGCCAGCAGCCTAGCCGGGGAAAACTCACCCCTCCACTTT.